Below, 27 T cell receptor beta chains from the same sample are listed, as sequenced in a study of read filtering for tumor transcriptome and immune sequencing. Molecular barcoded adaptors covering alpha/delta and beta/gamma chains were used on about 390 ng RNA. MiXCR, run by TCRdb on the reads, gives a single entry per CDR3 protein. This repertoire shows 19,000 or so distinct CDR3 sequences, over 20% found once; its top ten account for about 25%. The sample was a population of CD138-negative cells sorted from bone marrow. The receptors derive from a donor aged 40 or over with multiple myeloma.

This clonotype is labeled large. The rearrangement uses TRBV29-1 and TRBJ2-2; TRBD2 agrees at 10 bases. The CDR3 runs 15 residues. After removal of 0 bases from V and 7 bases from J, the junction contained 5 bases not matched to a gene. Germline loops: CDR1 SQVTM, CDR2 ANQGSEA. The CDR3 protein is CSVEESGRAGGELFF. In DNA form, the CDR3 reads TGCAGCGTTGAAGAGAGCGGGAGGGCCGGCGGGGAGCTGTTTTTT.

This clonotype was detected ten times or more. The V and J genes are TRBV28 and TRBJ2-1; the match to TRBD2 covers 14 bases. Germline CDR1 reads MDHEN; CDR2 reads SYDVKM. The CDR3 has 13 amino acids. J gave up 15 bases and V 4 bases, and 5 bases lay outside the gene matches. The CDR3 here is CASSSGLAGAPFF. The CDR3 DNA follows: TGTGCCAGCAGTTCGGGACTAGCGGGAGCCCCGTTCTTC.

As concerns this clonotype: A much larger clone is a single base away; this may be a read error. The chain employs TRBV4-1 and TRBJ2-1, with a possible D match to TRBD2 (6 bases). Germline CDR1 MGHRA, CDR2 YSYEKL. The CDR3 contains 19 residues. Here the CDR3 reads CTSSPHEGLTSSSYNEQFF. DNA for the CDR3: TGCACCAGCAGCCCCCATGAGGGACTCACGAGTAGTTCCTACAATGAGCAGTTCTTC.

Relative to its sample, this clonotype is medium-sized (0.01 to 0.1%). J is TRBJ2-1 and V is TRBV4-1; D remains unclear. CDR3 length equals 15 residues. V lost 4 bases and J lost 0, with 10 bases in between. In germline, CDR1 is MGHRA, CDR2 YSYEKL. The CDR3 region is CASSPNTASYNEQFF. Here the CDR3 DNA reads TGCGCCAGCAGCCCGAACACGGCCTCCTACAATGAGCAGTTCTTC.

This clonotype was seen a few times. CDR3 region: CASSLDTISYEQYF. The CDR3 coding sequence is TGTGCCAGCAGCCTAGACACAATCTCCTACGAGCAGTACTTC. The chain recombines TRBV7-2 with TRBJ2-7; D call uncertain. The length of the CDR3 is 14 residues. Per the germline V gene, CDR1 is SGHTA and CDR2 is FQGNSA. Trimming removed 5 bases from V and 0 bases from J, with 11 bases in between. The full variable domain, with the rest looked up from reference TRBV7-2 and TRBJ2-7, is GAGVSQSPSNKVTEKGKDVELRCDPISGHTALYWYRQSLGQGLEFLIYFQGNSAPDKSGLPSDRFSAERTGGSVSTLTIQRTQQEDSAVYLCASSLDTISYEQYFGPGTRLTVT.

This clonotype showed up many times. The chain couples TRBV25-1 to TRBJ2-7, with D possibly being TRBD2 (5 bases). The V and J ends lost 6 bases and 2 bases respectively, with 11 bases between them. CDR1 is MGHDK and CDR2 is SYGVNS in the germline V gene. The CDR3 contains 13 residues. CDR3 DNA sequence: TGTGCCAGCAGAAGTAGCGATGCCTACGAGCAGTACTTC. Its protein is CASRSSDAYEQYF.

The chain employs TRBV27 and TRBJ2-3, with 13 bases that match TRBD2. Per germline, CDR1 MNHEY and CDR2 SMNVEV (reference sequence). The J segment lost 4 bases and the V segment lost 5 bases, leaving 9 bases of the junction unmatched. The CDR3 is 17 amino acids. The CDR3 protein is CASSGRTSGSLADTQYF. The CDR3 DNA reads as TGTGCCAGCAGTGGTCGGACTAGCGGGAGCCTCGCAGATACGCAGTATTTT.

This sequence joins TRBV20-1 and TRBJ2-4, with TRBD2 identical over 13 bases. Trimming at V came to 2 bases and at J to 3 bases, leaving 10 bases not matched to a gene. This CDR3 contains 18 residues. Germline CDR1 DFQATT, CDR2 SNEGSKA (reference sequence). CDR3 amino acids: CSARNLLAGGLNKNIQYF. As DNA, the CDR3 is TGCAGTGCTAGAAATTTACTAGCGGGAGGGCTTAACAAAAACATTCAGTACTTC.

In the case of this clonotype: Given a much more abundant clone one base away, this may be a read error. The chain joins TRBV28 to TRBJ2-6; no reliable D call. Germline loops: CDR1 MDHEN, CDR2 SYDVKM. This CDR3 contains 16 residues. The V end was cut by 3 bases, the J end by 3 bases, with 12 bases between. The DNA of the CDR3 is TGTGCCAGCAGTTTTAGTTGGGTTTTTGGGGCCAACGTCCTGACTTTC. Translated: CASSFSWVFGANVLTF.

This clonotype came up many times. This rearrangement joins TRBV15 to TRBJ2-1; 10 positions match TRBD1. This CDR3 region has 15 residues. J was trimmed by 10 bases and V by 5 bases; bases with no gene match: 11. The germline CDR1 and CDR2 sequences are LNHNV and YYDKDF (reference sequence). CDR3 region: CATSRGTGAPGEQFF. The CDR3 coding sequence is TGTGCCACCAGCCGAGGGACAGGGGCGCCGGGGGAGCAGTTCTTC.

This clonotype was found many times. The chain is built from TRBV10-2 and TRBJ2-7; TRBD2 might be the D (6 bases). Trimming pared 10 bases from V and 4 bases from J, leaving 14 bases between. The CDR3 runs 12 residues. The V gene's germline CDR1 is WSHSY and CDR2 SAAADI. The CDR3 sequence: CANKPGLYEQYF. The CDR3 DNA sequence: TGCGCCAACAAACCGGGACTTTACGAGCAGTACTTC.

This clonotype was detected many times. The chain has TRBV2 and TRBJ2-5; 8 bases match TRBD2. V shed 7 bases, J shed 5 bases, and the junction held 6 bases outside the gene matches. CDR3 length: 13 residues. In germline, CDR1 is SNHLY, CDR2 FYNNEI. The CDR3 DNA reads TGTGCCAGCATTGGCCAGCGGGGGGAGACCCAGTACTTC. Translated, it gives CASIGQRGETQYF.

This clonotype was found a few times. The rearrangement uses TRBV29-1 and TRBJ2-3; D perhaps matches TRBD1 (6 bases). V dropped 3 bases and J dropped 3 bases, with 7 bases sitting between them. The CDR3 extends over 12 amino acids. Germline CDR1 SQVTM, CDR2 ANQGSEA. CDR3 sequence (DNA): TGCAGCGTTGACAGGGGTACAGATACGCAGTATTTT. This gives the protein CSVDRGTDTQYF.

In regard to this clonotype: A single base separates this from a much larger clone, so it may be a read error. CDR3 DNA sequence: TGCAGCGTTATGCAGGGGTTGACAGCGGGAGGGAGCACAGATACGCAGTATTTT. Encoded protein: CSVMQGLTAGGSTDTQYF. The chain is built from TRBV29-1 and TRBJ2-3; 10 bases line up with TRBD2. The CDR3 runs to 18 residues. Per the germline V gene, CDR1 is SQVTM and CDR2 is ANQGSEA. Trimming removed 5 bases from V and 0 bases from J; junction bases left unmatched: 14.

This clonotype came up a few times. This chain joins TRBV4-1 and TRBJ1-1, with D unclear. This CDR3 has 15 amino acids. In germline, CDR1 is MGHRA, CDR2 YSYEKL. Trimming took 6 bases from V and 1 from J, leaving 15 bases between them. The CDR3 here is CASSQPDLKNTEAFF. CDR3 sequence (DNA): TGCGCCAGCAGTCAACCAGACCTGAAGAACACTGAAGCTTTCTTT.

The CDR3 bases are TGTGCCAGTAGTATCGGTACAGGGTCCGGCACAGATACGCAGTATTTT. Amino acid sequence: CASSIGTGSGTDTQYF. The gene calls are TRBV19 and TRBJ2-3; D is perhaps TRBD1 (6 bases). Per germline, CDR1 LNHDA and CDR2 SQIVND (reference sequence). CDR3 length equals 16 residues. The V and J ends lost 3 bases and 1 base respectively, with 14 bases between them.

CDR3 coding DNA: TGTGCCAGCAGCCAGACGGGCAGCCCATGGAATGAGCAGTTCTTC. This codes for CASSQTGSPWNEQFF. The chain carries TRBV7-9 and TRBJ2-1; no clear D. V gave up 5 bases and J gave up 7 bases, with 18 bases separating them. Germline values: CDR1 SEHNR, CDR2 FQNEAQ (reference sequence). The CDR3 runs 15 residues.

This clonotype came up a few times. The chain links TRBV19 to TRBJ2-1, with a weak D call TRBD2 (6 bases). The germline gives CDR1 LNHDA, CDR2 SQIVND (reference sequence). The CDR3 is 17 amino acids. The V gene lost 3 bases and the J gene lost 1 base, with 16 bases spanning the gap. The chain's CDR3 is CASSIGRRDGSYNEQFF. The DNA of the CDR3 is TGTGCCAGTAGTATCGGGAGACGGGACGGTTCCTACAATGAGCAGTTCTTC.

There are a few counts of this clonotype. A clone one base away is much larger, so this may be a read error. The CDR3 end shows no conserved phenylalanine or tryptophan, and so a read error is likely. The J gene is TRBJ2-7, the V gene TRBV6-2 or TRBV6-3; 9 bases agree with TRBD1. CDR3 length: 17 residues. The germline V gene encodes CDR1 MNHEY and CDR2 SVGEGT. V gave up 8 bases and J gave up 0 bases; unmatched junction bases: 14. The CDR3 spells CASGPTTGGLVSYEQYL. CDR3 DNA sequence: TGTGCCAGCGGACCGACTACAGGGGGCCTCGTCTCCTACGAGCAGTACCTC.

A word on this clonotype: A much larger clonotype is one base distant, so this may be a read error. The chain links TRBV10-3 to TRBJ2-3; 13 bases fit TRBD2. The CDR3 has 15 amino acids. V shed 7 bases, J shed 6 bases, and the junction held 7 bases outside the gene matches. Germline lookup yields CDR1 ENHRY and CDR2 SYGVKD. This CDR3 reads CAINGTSGMGDTQYF. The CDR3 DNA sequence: TGTGCCATCAATGGGACTAGCGGGATGGGGGATACGCAGTATTTT.

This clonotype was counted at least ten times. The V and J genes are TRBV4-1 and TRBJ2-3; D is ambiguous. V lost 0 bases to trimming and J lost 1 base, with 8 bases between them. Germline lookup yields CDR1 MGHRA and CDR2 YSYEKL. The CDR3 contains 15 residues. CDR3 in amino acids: CASSQEWKGTDTQYF. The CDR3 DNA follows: TGCGCCAGCAGCCAAGAATGGAAGGGCACAGATACGCAGTATTTT.

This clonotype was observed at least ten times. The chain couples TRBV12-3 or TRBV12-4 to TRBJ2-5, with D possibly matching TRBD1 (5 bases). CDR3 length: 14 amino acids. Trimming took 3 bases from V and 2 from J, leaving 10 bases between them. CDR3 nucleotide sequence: TGTGCCAGCAGTTTGCGCAGACAGCAAGAGACCCAGTACTTC. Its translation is CASSLRRQQETQYF.

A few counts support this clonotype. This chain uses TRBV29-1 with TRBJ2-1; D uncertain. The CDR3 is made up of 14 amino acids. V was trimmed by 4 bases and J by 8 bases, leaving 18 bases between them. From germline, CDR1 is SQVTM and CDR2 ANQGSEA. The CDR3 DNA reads TGCAGCGTTGGGGGTTTACGGCCGGGCGATGAGCAGTTCTTC. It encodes CSVGGLRPGDEQFF.

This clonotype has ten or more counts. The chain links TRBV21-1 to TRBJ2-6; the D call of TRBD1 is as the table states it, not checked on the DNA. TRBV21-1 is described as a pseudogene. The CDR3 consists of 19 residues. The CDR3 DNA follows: TGTGCCAGCAGCAAAGTTAGGGGCGCCCTGACGTCTGGGGCCAACGTCCTGACTTTC. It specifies CASSKVRGALTSGANVLTF.

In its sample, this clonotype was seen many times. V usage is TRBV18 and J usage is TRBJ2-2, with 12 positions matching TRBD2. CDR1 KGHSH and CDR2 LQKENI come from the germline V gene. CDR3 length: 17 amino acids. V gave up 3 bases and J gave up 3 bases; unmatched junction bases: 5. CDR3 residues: CASSPRLAGVDTGELFF. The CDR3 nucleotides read TGTGCCAGCTCACCTAGACTAGCGGGAGTGGACACCGGGGAGCTGTTTTTT. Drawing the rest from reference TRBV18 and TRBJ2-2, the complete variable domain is NAGVMQNPRHLVRRRGQEARLRCSPMKGHSHVYWYRQLPEEGLKFMVYLQKENIIDESGMPKERFSAEFPKEGPSILRIQQVVRGDSAAYFCASSPRLAGVDTGELFFGEGSRLTVL.

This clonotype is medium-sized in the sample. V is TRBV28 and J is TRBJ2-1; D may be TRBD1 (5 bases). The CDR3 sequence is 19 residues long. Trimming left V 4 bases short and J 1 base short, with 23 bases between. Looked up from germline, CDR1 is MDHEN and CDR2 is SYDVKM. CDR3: CASSSYRISTERSYNEQFF. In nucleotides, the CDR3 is TGTGCCAGCAGTTCGTACAGGATTTCCACTGAGAGGTCCTACAATGAGCAGTTCTTC.

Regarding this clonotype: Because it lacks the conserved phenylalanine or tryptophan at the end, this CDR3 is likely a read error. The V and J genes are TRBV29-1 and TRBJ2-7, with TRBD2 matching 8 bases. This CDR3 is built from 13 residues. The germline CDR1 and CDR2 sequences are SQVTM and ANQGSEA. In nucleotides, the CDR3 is TGTAGCGTAAAAGCTCGGGAGGGTGACGAGCAGTACCTC. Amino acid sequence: CSVKAREGDEQYL.